A selection of T cell receptor beta chains follows, all from one sample in a study of blood T cell repertoires in COVID-19. The data were produced by immunoSEQ multiplex PCR, yet TCRdb's version contains in-frame clones alone and is incomplete. The table lists 250,000 to 350,000 clones, under 90% of them singletons. Sequenced sample: peripheral blood. The receptors shown here come from a woman aged 25 to 39 with COVID-19, enrolled during active disease. Both conserved end residues are part of each CDR3. The D gene is left open where the match is weak. Clone size appears in some rows only: once, few, many, or a class for an expanded clone.

v_call: TRBV30
j_call: TRBJ2-1
clone_size: -
d_call: -
cdr3_nt: TGTGCCTGGAGAGTGGCAGGGCGGTCGAATGAGCAGTTCTTC
cdr3_aa: CAWRVAGRSNEQFF

v_call: TRBV15
j_call: TRBJ2-1
clone_size: once
d_call: TRBD2
cdr3_nt: TGTGCCACCAGCAGAGCAGCGGGAGAATGGAACAATGAGCAGTTCTTC
cdr3_aa: CATSRAAGEWNNEQFF

v_call: TRBV12-5
j_call: TRBJ1-5
clone_size: once
d_call: -
cdr3_nt: TGTGCTAGTGGTCGAACCGGGATCAACCATCAGCCCCAGCATTTT
cdr3_aa: CASGRTGINHQPQHF

v_call: TRBV7-8
j_call: TRBJ1-2
clone_size: -
d_call: -
cdr3_nt: TGTGCCAGCCTCTATTGGGGGGGGTGGAACTATGGCTACACCTTC
cdr3_aa: CASLYWGGWNYGYTF

v_call: TRBV19
j_call: TRBJ2-3
clone_size: -
d_call: TRBD1
cdr3_nt: TGTGCCAGTAGTATGGGCAGGGGGGATACGCAGTATTTT
cdr3_aa: CASSMGRGDTQYF

v_call: TRBV5-4
j_call: TRBJ1-5
clone_size: -
d_call: -
cdr3_nt: TGTGCCAGCAACACGAAGATCACAGCTGATCAGCCCCAGCATTTT
cdr3_aa: CASNTKITADQPQHF

v_call: TRBV27
j_call: TRBJ1-6
clone_size: -
d_call: -
cdr3_nt: TGTGCCAGCAGTTTCAACGGTCTCAATTCACCCCTCCACTTT
cdr3_aa: CASSFNGLNSPLHF

v_call: TRBV10-2
j_call: TRBJ2-5
clone_size: -
d_call: TRBD2
cdr3_nt: TGCGCCAGCAGTGACACGAGCGGGAGTGGAGAGACCCAGTACTTC
cdr3_aa: CASSDTSGSGETQYF

v_call: TRBV30
j_call: TRBJ2-7
clone_size: -
d_call: -
cdr3_nt: TGTGCCTGGAGTACGAGAGGGCCCCCTGGGGAGCAGTACTTC
cdr3_aa: CAWSTRGPPGEQYF

v_call: TRBV28
j_call: TRBJ1-2
clone_size: -
d_call: -
cdr3_nt: TGTGCCAGCACCTCCCCTTCGGGGGGCGTGGGCTACACCTTC
cdr3_aa: CASTSPSGGVGYTF

v_call: TRBV7-9
j_call: TRBJ2-7
clone_size: once
d_call: -
cdr3_nt: TGTGCCAGCAGCTTAAGAGGAGGGGCCCACGAGCAGTACTTC
cdr3_aa: CASSLRGGAHEQYF

v_call: TRBV30
j_call: TRBJ2-2
clone_size: -
d_call: -
cdr3_nt: TGTGCCTGGAGTGTAAGGCGGACAGAGACCGGGGAGCTGTTTTTT
cdr3_aa: CAWSVRRTETGELFF

v_call: TRBV6-5
j_call: TRBJ1-5
clone_size: -
d_call: -
cdr3_nt: TGTGCCAGCAGCCCCAATATTCAGGGCGATCAGCCCCAGCATTTT
cdr3_aa: CASSPNIQGDQPQHF

v_call: TRBV7-2
j_call: TRBJ2-3
clone_size: -
d_call: TRBD2
cdr3_nt: TGTGCCAGCAGCTTAGGACTAGCGGGAGGCACAGATACGCAGTATTTT
cdr3_aa: CASSLGLAGGTDTQYF

v_call: TRBV29-1
j_call: TRBJ2-2
clone_size: -
d_call: -
cdr3_nt: TGCAGCGTTGAGGACTTCCGGGACAACAACACCGGGGAGCTGTTTTTT
cdr3_aa: CSVEDFRDNNTGELFF

v_call: TRBV7-2
j_call: TRBJ1-5
clone_size: -
d_call: -
cdr3_nt: TGTGCCAGCAGCTATGAAGCAAGTAATCAGCCCCAGCATTTT
cdr3_aa: CASSYEASNQPQHF

v_call: TRBV21-1
j_call: TRBJ2-1
clone_size: -
d_call: -
cdr3_nt: TGTGCCAGCAGCAAGGACAGGGAGGGGGGACCCTACAATGAGCAGTTCTTC
cdr3_aa: CASSKDREGGPYNEQFF

v_call: TRBV12-2
j_call: TRBJ2-1
clone_size: -
d_call: -
cdr3_nt: TGTGCAAGTCGCGACAAACAGGGCGGACTAGCGGGAGGTGATGAGCAGTTCTTC
cdr3_aa: CASRDKQGGLAGGDEQFF

v_call: TRBV19
j_call: TRBJ1-1
clone_size: once
d_call: TRBD1
cdr3_nt: TGTGCCAGTAACAGGGGGCCGAACACTGAAGCTTTCTTT
cdr3_aa: CASNRGPNTEAFF

v_call: TRBV2
j_call: TRBJ2-7
clone_size: -
d_call: TRBD2
cdr3_nt: TGTGCCACGGGGGGGGGAGGCTCCTACGAGCAGTACTTC
cdr3_aa: CATGGGGSYEQYF

v_call: TRBV6-5
j_call: TRBJ1-1
clone_size: -
d_call: -
cdr3_nt: TGTGCCAGCAGTTACGTACCAGGGGTGAACACTGAAGCTTTCTTT
cdr3_aa: CASSYVPGVNTEAFF

v_call: TRBV5-6
j_call: TRBJ1-2
clone_size: -
d_call: -
cdr3_nt: -
cdr3_aa: CASSFGQGAFSF

v_call: TRBV5-4
j_call: TRBJ2-1
clone_size: -
d_call: TRBD2
cdr3_nt: TGTGCCAGCAGTTCTAGCGGCCGCCTCTACAATGAGCAGTTCTTC
cdr3_aa: CASSSSGRLYNEQFF

v_call: TRBV19
j_call: TRBJ2-2
clone_size: -
d_call: TRBD1
cdr3_nt: TGTGCCAGTAGTACAGGGGGCGCGAACACCGGGGAGCTGTTTTTT
cdr3_aa: CASSTGGANTGELFF

v_call: TRBV6-6
j_call: TRBJ2-1
clone_size: -
d_call: TRBD1
cdr3_nt: TGTGCCAGTTCCCAGGGGGAGACGTTGAATGAGCAGTTCTTC
cdr3_aa: CASSQGETLNEQFF

v_call: TRBV28
j_call: TRBJ1-2
clone_size: -
d_call: TRBD1
cdr3_nt: TGTGCCAGCAGTCCTCCGGGACAGGGCTATGGCTACACCTTC
cdr3_aa: CASSPPGQGYGYTF

v_call: TRBV3-1/TRBV3-2
j_call: TRBJ1-1
clone_size: -
d_call: -
cdr3_nt: TGTGCCAGCAGCCAGGTGGGTGGGCGAGAAGCTTTCTTT
cdr3_aa: CASSQVGGREAFF

v_call: TRBV2
j_call: TRBJ1-1
clone_size: once
d_call: -
cdr3_nt: TGTGCCAGCAGTGCTATAGGGAGCACTGAAGCTTTCTTT
cdr3_aa: CASSAIGSTEAFF

v_call: TRBV5-1
j_call: TRBJ2-6
clone_size: once
d_call: -
cdr3_nt: TGCGCCAGCAGCCCGACATATTTCTCTGGGGCCAACGTCCTGACTTTC
cdr3_aa: CASSPTYFSGANVLTF

v_call: TRBV7-8
j_call: TRBJ1-3
clone_size: -
d_call: -
cdr3_nt: TGTGCCAGCAGCTTAGTTCAGGGTACCGGAAACACCATATATTTT
cdr3_aa: CASSLVQGTGNTIYF

v_call: TRBV2
j_call: TRBJ2-7
clone_size: -
d_call: -
cdr3_nt: TGTGCCAGCAGTGATTTGGAGGGAGGTAAAGAGCAGTACTTC
cdr3_aa: CASSDLEGGKEQYF

v_call: TRBV19
j_call: TRBJ1-1
clone_size: -
d_call: TRBD1
cdr3_nt: TGTGCCAGTATGATCGGCGGGACAGCGGCCACTGAAGCTTTCTTT
cdr3_aa: CASMIGGTAATEAFF

v_call: TRBV9
j_call: TRBJ1-1
clone_size: -
d_call: -
cdr3_nt: TGTGCCAGCAGCCCCTGGGTGGGGGGTAATAAGGACACTGAAGCTTTCTTT
cdr3_aa: CASSPWVGGNKDTEAFF

v_call: TRBV29-1
j_call: TRBJ1-1
clone_size: -
d_call: -
cdr3_nt: TGCAGCACCCGGACCGGAGGGACTGAAGCTTTCTTT
cdr3_aa: CSTRTGGTEAFF